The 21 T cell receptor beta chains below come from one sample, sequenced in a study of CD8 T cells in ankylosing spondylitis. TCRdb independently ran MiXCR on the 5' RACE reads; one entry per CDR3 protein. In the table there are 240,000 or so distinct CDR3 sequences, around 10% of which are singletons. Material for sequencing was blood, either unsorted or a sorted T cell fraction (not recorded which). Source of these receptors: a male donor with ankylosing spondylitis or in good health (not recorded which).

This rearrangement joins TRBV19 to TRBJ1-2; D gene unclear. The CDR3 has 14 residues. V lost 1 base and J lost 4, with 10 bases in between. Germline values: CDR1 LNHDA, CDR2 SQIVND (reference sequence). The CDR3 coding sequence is TGTGCCAGTAGTATAGCCCGGGTGGGCTATGGCTACACCTTC. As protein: CASSIARVGYGYTF. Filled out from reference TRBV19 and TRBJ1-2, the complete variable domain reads DGGITQSPKYLFRKEGQNVTLSCEQNLNHDAMYWYRQDPGQGLRLIYYSQIVNDFQKGDIAEGYSVSREKKESFPLTVTSAQKNPTAFYLCASSIARVGYGYTFGSGTRLTVV.

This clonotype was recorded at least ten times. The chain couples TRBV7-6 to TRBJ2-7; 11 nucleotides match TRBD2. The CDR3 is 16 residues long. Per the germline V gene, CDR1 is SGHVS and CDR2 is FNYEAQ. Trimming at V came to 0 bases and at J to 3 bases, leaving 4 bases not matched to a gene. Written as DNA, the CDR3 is TGTGCCAGCAGCTTAGCGACTAGCGGGGACAACTACGAGCAGTACTTC. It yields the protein CASSLATSGDNYEQYF.

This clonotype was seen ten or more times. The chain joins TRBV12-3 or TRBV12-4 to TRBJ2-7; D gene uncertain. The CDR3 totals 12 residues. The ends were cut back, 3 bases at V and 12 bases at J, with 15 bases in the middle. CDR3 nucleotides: TGTGCCAGCAGTTTTTTCTCTGCGGCGGTGTACTTC. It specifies CASSFFSAAVYF.

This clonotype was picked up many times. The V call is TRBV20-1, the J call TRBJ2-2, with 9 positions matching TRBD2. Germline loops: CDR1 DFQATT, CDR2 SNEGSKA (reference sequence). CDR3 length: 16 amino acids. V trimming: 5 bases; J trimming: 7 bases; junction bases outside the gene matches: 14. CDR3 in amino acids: CSASGGPSGKHGELFF. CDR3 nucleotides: TGCAGTGCTTCCGGTGGGCCTAGCGGGAAACACGGGGAGCTGTTTTTT.

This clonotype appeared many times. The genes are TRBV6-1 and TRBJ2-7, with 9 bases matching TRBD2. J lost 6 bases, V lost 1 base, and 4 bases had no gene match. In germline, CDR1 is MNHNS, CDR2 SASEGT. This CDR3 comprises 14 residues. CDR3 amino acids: CASSEEVAGAEQYF. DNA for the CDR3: TGTGCCAGCAGTGAAGAGGTAGCGGGGGCCGAGCAGTACTTC.

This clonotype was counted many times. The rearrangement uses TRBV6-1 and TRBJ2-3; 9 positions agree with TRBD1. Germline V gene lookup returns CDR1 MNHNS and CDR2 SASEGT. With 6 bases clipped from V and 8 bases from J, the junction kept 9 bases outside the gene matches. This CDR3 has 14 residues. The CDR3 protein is CASSQTGQGGTQYF. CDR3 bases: TGTGCCAGCAGCCAAACGGGACAGGGCGGTACGCAGTATTTT.

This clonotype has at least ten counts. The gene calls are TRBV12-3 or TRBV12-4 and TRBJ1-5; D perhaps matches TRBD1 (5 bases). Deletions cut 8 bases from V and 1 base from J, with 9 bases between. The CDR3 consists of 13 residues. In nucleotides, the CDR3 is TGTGCCAGCGGGTGGGACAGCAATCAGCCCCAGCATTTT. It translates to CASGWDSNQPQHF.

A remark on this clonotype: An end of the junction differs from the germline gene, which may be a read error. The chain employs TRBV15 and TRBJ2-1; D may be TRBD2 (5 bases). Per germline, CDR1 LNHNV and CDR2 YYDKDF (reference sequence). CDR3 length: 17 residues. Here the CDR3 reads CATSREGSLVANTEQFF. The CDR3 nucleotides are TGTGCTACCAGCAGAGAGGGATCTCTGGTGGCAAACACTGAGCAGTTCTTC. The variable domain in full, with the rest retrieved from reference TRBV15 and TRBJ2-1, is DAMVIQNPRYQVTQFGKPVTLSCSQTLNHNVMYWYQQKSSQAPKLLFHYYDKDFNNEADTPDNFQSRRPNTSFCFLDIRSPGLGDTAMYLCATSREGSLVANTEQFFGPGTRLTVL.

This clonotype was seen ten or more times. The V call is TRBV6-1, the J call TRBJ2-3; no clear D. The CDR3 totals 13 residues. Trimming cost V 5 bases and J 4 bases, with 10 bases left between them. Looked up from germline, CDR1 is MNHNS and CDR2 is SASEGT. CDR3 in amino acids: CASSPSRADTQYF. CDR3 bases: TGTGCCAGCAGTCCTTCGCGCGCAGATACGCAGTATTTT.

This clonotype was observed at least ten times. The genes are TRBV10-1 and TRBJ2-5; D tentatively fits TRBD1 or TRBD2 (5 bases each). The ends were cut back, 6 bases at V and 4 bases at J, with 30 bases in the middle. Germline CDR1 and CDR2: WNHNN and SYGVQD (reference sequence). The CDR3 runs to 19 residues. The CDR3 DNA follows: TGCGCCAGCAGCGGAGAAGAAGGAGCCCCGGGACCCGAAGCAGAGACCCAGTACTTC. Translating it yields CASSGEEGAPGPEAETQYF.

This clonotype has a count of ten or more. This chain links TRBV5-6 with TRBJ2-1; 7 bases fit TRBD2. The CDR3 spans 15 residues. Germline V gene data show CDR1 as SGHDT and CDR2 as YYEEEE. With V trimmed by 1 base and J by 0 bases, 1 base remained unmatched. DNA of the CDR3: TGTGCCAGCAGCTTGCCGGGGGGCTCCTACAATGAGCAGTTCTTC. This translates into CASSLPGGSYNEQFF.

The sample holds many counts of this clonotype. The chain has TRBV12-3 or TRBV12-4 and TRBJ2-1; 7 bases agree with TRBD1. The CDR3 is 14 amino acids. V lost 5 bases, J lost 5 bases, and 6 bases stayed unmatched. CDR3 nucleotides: TGTGCCAGCAGTATGGGACAGCCCAACAATGAGCAGTTCTTC. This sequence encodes CASSMGQPNNEQFF.

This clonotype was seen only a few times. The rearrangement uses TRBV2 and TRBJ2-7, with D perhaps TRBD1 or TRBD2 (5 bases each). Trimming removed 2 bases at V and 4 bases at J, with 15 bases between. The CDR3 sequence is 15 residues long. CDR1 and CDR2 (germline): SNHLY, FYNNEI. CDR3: CASSEIGAPGYEQYF. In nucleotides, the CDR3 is TGTGCCAGCAGTGAAATAGGGGCTCCGGGGTACGAGCAGTACTTC. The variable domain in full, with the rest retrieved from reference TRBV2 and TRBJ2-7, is EPEVTQTPSHQVTQMGQEVILRCVPISNHLYFYWYRQILGQKVEFLVSFYNNEISEKSEIFDDQFSVERPDGSNFTLKIRSTKLEDSAMYFCASSEIGAPGYEQYFGPGTRLTVT.

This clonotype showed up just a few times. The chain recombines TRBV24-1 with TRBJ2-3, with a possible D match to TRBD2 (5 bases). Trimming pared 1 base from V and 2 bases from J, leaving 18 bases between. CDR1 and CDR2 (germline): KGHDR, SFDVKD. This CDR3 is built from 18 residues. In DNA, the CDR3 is TGTGCCACCAGTGATTTTTCGGTCAGCGGCGAAATCACAGATACGCAGTATTTT. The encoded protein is CATSDFSVSGEITDTQYF.

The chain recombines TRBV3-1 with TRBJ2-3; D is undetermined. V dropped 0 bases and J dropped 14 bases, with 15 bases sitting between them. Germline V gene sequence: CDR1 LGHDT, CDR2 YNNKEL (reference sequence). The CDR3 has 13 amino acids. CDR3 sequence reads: CASSQDFPDRLYF. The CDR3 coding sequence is TGTGCCAGCAGCCAAGATTTCCCGGACCGGCTGTATTTT.

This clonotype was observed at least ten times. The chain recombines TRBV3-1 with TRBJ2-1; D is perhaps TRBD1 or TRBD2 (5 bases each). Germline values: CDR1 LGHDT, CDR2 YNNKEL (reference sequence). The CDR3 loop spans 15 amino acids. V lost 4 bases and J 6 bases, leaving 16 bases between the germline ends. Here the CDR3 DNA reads TGTGCCAGCAGCCTACGGGACCGCTGGCCCAATGAGCAGTTCTTC. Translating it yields CASSLRDRWPNEQFF.

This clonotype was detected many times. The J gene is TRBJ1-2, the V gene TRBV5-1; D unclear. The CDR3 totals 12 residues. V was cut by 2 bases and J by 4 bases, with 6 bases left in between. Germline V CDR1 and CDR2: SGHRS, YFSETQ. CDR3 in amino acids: CASSLGTYGYTF. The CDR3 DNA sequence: TGCGCCAGCAGCTTAGGAACCTATGGCTACACCTTC.

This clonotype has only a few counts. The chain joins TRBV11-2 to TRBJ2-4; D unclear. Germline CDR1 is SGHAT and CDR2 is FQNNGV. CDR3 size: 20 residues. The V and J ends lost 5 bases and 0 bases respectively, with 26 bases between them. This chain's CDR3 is CASSRPNSEDRIRAKNIQYF. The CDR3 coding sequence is TGTGCCAGCAGCCGACCTAATTCCGAGGACCGGATTAGAGCCAAAAACATTCAGTACTTC.

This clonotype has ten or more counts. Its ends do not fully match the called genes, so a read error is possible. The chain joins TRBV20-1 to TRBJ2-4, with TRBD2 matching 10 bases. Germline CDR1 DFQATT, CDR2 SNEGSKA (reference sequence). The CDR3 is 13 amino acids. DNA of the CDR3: TGCAGTGCTAGGGTCCGGACTAGCGGAGGAGACAGCTTC. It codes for CSARVRTSGGDSF.

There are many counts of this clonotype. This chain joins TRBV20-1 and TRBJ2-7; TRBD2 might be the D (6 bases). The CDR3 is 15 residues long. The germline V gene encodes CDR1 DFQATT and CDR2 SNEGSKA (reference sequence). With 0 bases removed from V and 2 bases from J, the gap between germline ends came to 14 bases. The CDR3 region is CSARDSGLATYEQYF. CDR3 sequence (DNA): TGCAGTGCTAGAGATTCGGGGCTAGCGACCTACGAGCAGTACTTC.

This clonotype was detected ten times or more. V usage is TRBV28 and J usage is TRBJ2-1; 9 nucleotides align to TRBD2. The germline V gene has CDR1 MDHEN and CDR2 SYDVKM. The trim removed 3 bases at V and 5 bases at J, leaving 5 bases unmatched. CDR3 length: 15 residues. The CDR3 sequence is CASSFPGLAHNEQFF. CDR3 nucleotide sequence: TGTGCCAGCAGTTTCCCGGGACTAGCCCACAATGAGCAGTTCTTC.